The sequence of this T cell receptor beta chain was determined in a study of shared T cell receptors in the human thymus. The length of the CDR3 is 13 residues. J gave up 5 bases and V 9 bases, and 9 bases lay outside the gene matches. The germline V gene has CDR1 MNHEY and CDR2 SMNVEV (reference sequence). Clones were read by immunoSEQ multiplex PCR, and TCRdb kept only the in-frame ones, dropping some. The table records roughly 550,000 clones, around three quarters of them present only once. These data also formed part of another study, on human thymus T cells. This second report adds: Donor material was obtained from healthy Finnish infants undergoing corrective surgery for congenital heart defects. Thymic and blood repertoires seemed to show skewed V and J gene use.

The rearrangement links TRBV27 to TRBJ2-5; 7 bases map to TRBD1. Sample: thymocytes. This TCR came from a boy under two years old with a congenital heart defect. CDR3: CASPTGHGETQYF. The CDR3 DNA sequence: TGTGCCAGTCCGACAGGGCATGGGGAGACCCAGTACTTC.